This T cell receptor (beta chain) was identified during a study of cytomegalovirus exposure and HLA in healthy donors (dated by TCRdb to 2016 to 2017). Regarding the complete study: An earlier analysis of more than 550 of the donors reported 276 Gb of sequence data and some 110 million unique TCR beta sequences obtained from approximately 180 million T cells. Roughly 300 gigabases of sequencing data and around 90 million unique TCR sequences made up an early release that covered 500 to 650 HLA-typed donors. The genetic ancestry cluster associated with self-reported Caucasian donors included 65% to 90% of the roughly 400 genotyped donors. The study aimed to test whether cataloging public T cell receptors could reveal signatures of past pathogen exposure. Using immunosequencing, the study profiled T cell repertoires from about 610 subjects and related those repertoires to cytomegalovirus serostatus. Besides the first cohort of about 730 subjects, a separate validation cohort made up of 120 different subjects was used. High-throughput TCR immunosequencing, statistical association of individual TCRs with disease status, and machine learning were combined to predict cytomegalovirus infection status. To study patterns of TCR occurrence, a later analysis re-analyzed previously published TCR beta repertoires from 666 donors and added high-resolution HLA genotyping. In the later analysis, no new phenotypic data were used to find candidate immune exposures; instead, reliance was placed on TCR beta sequences and their occurrence across donors. An earlier analysis of several hundred of the donors used high-throughput TCR beta sequencing to judge whether each TCR beta V gene segment behaved as functional or pseudogenic. Alongside the repertoire data, information on donor age, sex, ethnicity and CMV serostatus was compiled. A later genetic analysis took genome-wide SNP genotypes for about three fifths of the 666 donors and used that subset as a discovery cohort. All discovery cohort repertoires had been generated using a single sequencing platform. HLA typing covered class I and class II loci at four-digit resolution. The number of donors typed differed by locus, with roughly 620-640 for A, B, C, DRB1 and DQB1, roughly 550 for DQA1, over 600 for DPA1, and some 450 for DPB1. Four to six DR-DQ haplotypes were handled as single units for association and clustering, since linkage in the cohort was strong. Among roughly 400 genotyped donors of the cohort, an average of around 220,000 unique TCR beta nucleotide sequences was sequenced per donor, of which roughly 17% were non-productive.

On this clone: The antigen it recognizes is unknown. Base-call qualities are not available, and no considerably larger clone is one nucleotide away.

Library generation was performed with the immunoSEQ multiplex PCR assay. For the multiplex PCR, a mixture combining 60 forward primers for TCR Vbeta segments and 13 reverse primers for TCR Jbeta segments was used. A multiplex PCR assay on genomic DNA amplified the CDR3 region of rearranged TCR beta genes. The Illumina HiSeq System was used to sequence the amplified TCR beta libraries as 87-base-pair reads. Under the source paper's analysis protocol: Across the 500 to 700 repertoires, a later analysis counted 80 million or so unique TCR beta chains, 8.5 million to 12 million of which were shared by at least two donors. To remove PCR and sequencing errors, raw reads were error-corrected and collapsed into unique sequences using a nearest-neighbor algorithm that merged closely related sequences. V, D and J gene segments were assigned by aligning CDR3 sequences to IMGT reference sequences. For a sequence to be retained, a match of at least six nucleotides was required to both a V gene segment and a J gene segment. Rearrangements were called productive when the CDR3 lacked stop codons and stayed in frame with V and J; all others were non-productive. CDR3 was defined according to IMGT convention as the region running from the second conserved V-encoded cysteine to the conserved J-encoded phenylalanine. The earlier analysis of about 620 of the donors excluded sequences that lacked an unambiguous match to a single V gene segment. In an earlier analysis of around 600 of the donors, V segments were called functional above 56.7% productive rearrangements and were called segregating when the between-donor standard deviation exceeded 5%. To diagnose cytomegalovirus status from the catalog of TCR beta chain sequences, a statistical classification framework was built. A later analysis assigned V and J genes by comparing TCR nucleotide sequences with IMGT/GENE-DB human TR gene sequences. A later analysis assigned CDR3 sequences and most-parsimonious VDJ recombination scenarios with the TCRdist pipeline. In a later analysis, each TCR beta chain was defined by its CDR3 amino acid sequence together with its V-gene family, and reads lacking a unique V-gene family were excluded. As a way to deal with suspected cross-contamination and a sequencing artifact, a later analysis dropped approximately 570 nucleotide sequences that were highly shared and had low generation probability. In a later analysis, a clonal expansion index was calculated for each public chain from normalized within-repertoire ranks of inferred template counts. In a later analysis, generation probabilities were computed with a VDJ recombination model fitted to out-of-frame rearrangements, and the resulting probabilities were checked against IGoR. In a later analysis, hypergeometric tests were used to score TCR-TCR, TCR-HLA and TCR-CMV co-occurrence, with a repertoire-size bias correction applied to TCR pairs. A later analysis estimated false discovery rates by permuting HLA or CMV assignments 20 times. In a later analysis, co-occurring TCRs were grouped using DBSCAN, and TCRdist sequence similarity was added for clustering within HLA-allele-positive subsets. Co-occurrence clustering excluded repertoires with fewer than 30,000 or more than 120,000 public chains, plus five with anomalous nucleotide sharing. The clones in this table, taken by TCRdb from immuneACCESS, are in-frame only. Not every clone is retained; where verified, under half of the shortfall comes from an unresolved V gene, and the cause of the rest is unknown. The DNA gave D and trimming, while V, J and clone size come from that table. The sample contains under 300,000 clones, 65% to 85% of them found a single time. The ten top clones hold around 2% of the sample.

General study outcomes and caveats: Strong co-occurrence of HLA alleles, especially DR and DQ, made assigning TCR associations to individual alleles difficult. The only immune exposure information available for the cohort was CMV serostatus. A later analysis reported that several top co-occurrence clusters appeared linked to parvovirus B19, influenza, CMV and Epstein-Barr virus. HLA typing was unavailable for some donors at each locus, so association tests used only the typed subset. In a later analysis, most CMV-associated TCR beta chains were found to appear HLA-restricted, with HLA associations seemingly driven largely by CMV exposure. Some IMGT-functional V segments, including TRBV6-2 and TRBV6-3, could not be told apart with the 87-base-pair reads, so those segments were excluded. A later genetic analysis associated a missense DCLRE1C variant with V-gene and J-gene trimming of TCR beta chains, and an independent cohort replicated the association. It was suggested by the authors that the approach could potentially be generalized to other disease states and immunological phenotypes. A further reported finding was that TCR beta sequences accurately predicted the HLA-A and HLA-B alleles for most subjects in the first cohort. The presence/absence analyses assumed that sequencing depth was roughly uniform across donors, and that assumption may not be true. While some public TCRs were present in many individuals, most TCR sequences turned up only very rarely across donors. In both the original and validation cohorts, the classifier was reported to diagnose cytomegalovirus status with high specificity and sensitivity. This cohort had only TCR beta chains sequenced, and the lack of alpha or paired-chain data limited which features could be detected. In the study, approximately 160 TCR beta chains were listed as associated with cytomegalovirus. A later analysis found that TCR association rates varied across HLA loci, with DRB1 alleles showing the most associated TCRs and HLA-C alleles the fewest. A cluster of highly shared sequence variants was judged likely to be a technical artifact of the sequencing pipeline. Linkage disequilibrium might explain the correlated functional status among segregating V segments, but an unknown experimental factor could not be ruled out. Specific HLA alleles were associated with about 17,000 TCR beta sequences at a false discovery rate of 0.05 in a later analysis. A few of the identified cytomegalovirus-associated TCR beta chains were confirmed in vitro to be specific for cytomegalovirus antigens. An earlier analysis of some 590 of the donors showed that most TCR beta V segments appeared in productive rearrangements either about 90% or about 30% of the time, which broadly matched IMGT annotations. In a later genetic analysis, fewer N-insertions in productive TCRs were reported among donors in an Asian-associated ancestry cluster than the roughly 700-donor mean. Because counts were too low, roughly 17 rarely observed V segments, including chromosome 9 orphons, were left out of the earlier analysis of 587 of the donors. Compared with equally common non-associated chains, HLA-associated TCR beta chains in a later analysis were more clonally expanded and had lower generation probabilities.

The CDR3 measures 17 amino acids from cysteine to phenylalanine. Only CDR3 DNA is held: 51 bases, read in frame from base 1. The germline ends are 14 bases apart after V is trimmed by 1 base and J by 4 bases. The germline V gene specifies KGHSH as CDR1 and LQKENI as CDR2. In total, roughly 670 healthy bone marrow donors made up the cohort. All cohort members were sampled while nominally healthy, although unrecorded immune exposures were likely present. The donor tested CMV seronegative, placing the donor among the 350 or so seronegative members of the cohort. A peripheral blood sample was provided by each donor, and peripheral blood mononuclear cells were used for TCR beta sequencing. The Qiagen DNeasy Blood Extraction Kit was used to extract genomic DNA from the blood cell samples.

The material sequenced was PBMCs. This TCR came from a female donor in good health and CMV-seronegative. The chain links TRBV18 with TRBJ2-6, with a tentative D gene TRBD2 over 5 matching bases. The CDR3 region reads CASSPQDLGSGANVLTF. The DNA sequence is given as TGTGCCAGCTCACCACAAGATCTGGGGAGCGGGGCCAACGTCCTGACTTTC. Joined to the reference TRBV18 and TRBJ2-6 proteins, this CDR3 gives the full variable domain: NAGVMQNPRHLVRRRGQEARLRCSPMKGHSHVYWYRQLPEEGLKFMVYLQKENIIDESGMPKERFSAEFPKEGPSILRIQQVVRGDSAAYFCASSPQDLGSGANVLTFGAGSRLTVL.